This T cell receptor (beta chain) comes out of a study of blood T cell repertoires in COVID-19 (TCRdb year 2020). Study-level background: Collaborator samples came from the United States, Italy and Spain and covered acute and convalescent phases of COVID-19. Where HLA class I and class II types were available, the types were taken from metadata supplied by the sample provider, not from assay-based typing. The repertoires were released in a freely available public database meant as a resource for research on the immune response to SARS-CoV-2. Samples were obtained from the ongoing ImmuneRACE study (first 160 participants) and from 1,000 to 1,500 subjects provided by 6 global collaborators. The material from the prospective study consisted of cDNA or gDNA derived from T cells, B-cell-depleted T cells, or PBMCs. Deeply sampled blood TCRbeta repertoires from subjects exposed to, actively infected with, or recovered from COVID-19 were included in the dataset. The sample metadata nearly always contained a de-identified subject ID, COVID-19 status, age in years and sex.

The CDR3 measures 14 amino acids from cysteine to phenylalanine. The kept DNA is CDR3 alone, 42 bases in frame from the first base. Per the germline V gene, SGHTS is the CDR1 and YDEGEE is the CDR2. Each collaborating institution followed its own protocols to collect whole blood in K2EDTA tubes. For TCRbeta analysis, collaborators shipped samples as frozen whole blood, isolated PBMCs, or DNA extracted from either of those sample types. TCRbeta CDR3 regions were amplified from genomic DNA by means of the immunoSEQ Assay, a bias-controlled multiplex PCR. The original pipeline was this. The number of nucleated cells in each sample was estimated by amplification of reference gene primers within the assay. Sequence reads were collapsed and filtered to measure the absolute abundance of every unique TCRbeta CDR3 rearrangement. Productive Simpson clonality was computed per sample as the square root of Simpson's diversity index over productive rearrangements. This is the immuneACCESS table as TCRdb keeps it, with only in-frame sequences that have V and J called. A part of the clones is gone; compared with another copy, unresolved V genes explain less than half, and the rest is unexplained. The V and J calls and clone size come from that table; D and trimming were worked out from the DNA. Within this sample are some 180,000 clones, with 80% of them counted one time only. About 6.3% of the sample belongs to the ten largest clones.

Points on this clone: Its cognate antigen has yet to be identified. The germline gene is not matched at one end of the junction; a read error may be the cause.

What the work shows at the level of the full study, not this receptor alone: The amount of clinical and demographic metadata varied by source and participant and was provided uncurated.

The source material was peripheral blood. This receptor was obtained from a man aged 55 to 70 with acute or convalescent COVID-19. The chain is made from TRBV5-8 and TRBJ1-6; a tentative D match to TRBD1 spans 6 bases. The DNA is TGTGCCAGCAGTTTGGACAGTGGCTCAGCACCCCTCCACTTT. It specifies CASSLDSGSAPLHF. Outside the CDR3, residues come from the reference TRBV5-8 and TRBJ1-6 proteins, so the full variable domain is: EAGVTQSPTHLIKTRGQQATLRCSPISGHTSVYWYQQALGLGLQFLLWYDEGEERNRGNFPPRFSGRQFPNYSSELNVNALELEDSALYLCASSLDSGSAPLHFGNGTRLTVT.